This TCR beta chain was captured by sequencing in a study of cytomegalovirus exposure and HLA in healthy donors. Study-wide context: Membership in the Caucasian-associated ancestry cluster was found for 81% of 300 to 400 genotyped donors.

A few counts support this clone. The antigen is unknown. The PCR made use of 60 Vbeta and 13 Jbeta primers. The table came from immunoSEQ multiplex PCR; TCRdb's copy has only in-frame clones and leaves some out. The sample consists of some 180,000 clones, around 80% of them appearing once. There are 13 residues in the CDR3. V lost 6 bases, J lost 0 bases, and 0 bases stayed unmatched. CDR1 is MGHDK, CDR2 SYGVNS, per germline. The study's findings and limits: Upon later analysis, TCR association rates were observed to vary by HLA locus, being highest for DRB1 and lowest for HLA-C. There were a few CMV-associated chains whose specificity for CMV antigens was confirmed in vitro.

The specimen sequenced was PBMCs. This sequence originates from a woman in her twenties or thirties in good health and CMV-seronegative. V and J are TRBV25-1 and TRBJ1-1, with 8 bases identical to TRBD1. This CDR3 reads CASRQGVNTEAFF. In DNA form, the CDR3 reads TGTGCCAGCAGACAGGGGGTGAACACTGAAGCTTTCTTT.